The 29 T cell receptor beta chains below all came from one sample that was sequenced in a study of shared clonotypes between healthy human individuals. Here immunoSEQ multiplex PCR was the method, and the copy in TCRdb shows in-frame clones only, minus some. This sample has over 750,000 clones, with about 96% found just once. Naive CD8 cells lacked CD45RO and underwent positive selection for CCR7, leaving out terminally differentiated effector memory CD45RA+ cells. The sequencing sample was made of naive CD8+ T cells sorted from blood. These receptors all stem from a man younger than 45 in good health.

Note on this clone: At the DNA level, this CDR3 is encoded by other sequences in the same sample as well. The chain joins TRBV7-9 to TRBJ2-7; D not certain. Germline V lookup: CDR1 SEHNR, CDR2 FQNEAQ (reference sequence). V was trimmed by 4 bases and J by 3 bases, leaving 7 bases between them. CDR3 size: 12 residues. CDR3 region: CASSSRNYEQYF. The CDR3 region has the DNA TGTGCCAGCAGCTCAAGAAACTACGAGCAGTACTTC.

Concerning this clone: Additional DNA sequences in this sample encode the identical CDR3. The chain has TRBV27 and TRBJ2-7; D remains ambiguous. CDR3 length equals 13 residues. CDR1 MNHEY and CDR2 SMNVEV come from the germline V gene (reference sequence). V dropped 0 bases and J dropped 4 bases, with 7 bases sitting between them. CDR3 protein: CASSLSVRYEQYF. Written as DNA, the CDR3 is TGTGCCAGCAGTTTATCAGTCAGGTACGAGCAGTACTTC.

The chain uses TRBV28 and TRBJ2-3; TRBD2 matches 13 bases. With 4 bases clipped from V and 1 base from J, the junction kept 11 bases outside the gene matches. This CDR3 region has 19 residues. In germline, CDR1 is MDHEN, CDR2 SYDVKM. Here the CDR3 reads CASSSPRTSGRSGTDTQYF. The CDR3 region has the DNA TGTGCCAGCAGTTCTCCCCGGACTAGCGGGAGATCAGGCACAGATACGCAGTATTTT.

This clone showed up just once. The V gene is TRBV29-1, the J gene TRBJ2-1; tentatively, D is TRBD1 or TRBD2 (6 bases each). The CDR3 is 12 amino acids. Germline CDR1 SQVTM, CDR2 ANQGSEA. The ends were cut back, 3 bases at V and 8 bases at J, with 11 bases in the middle. CDR3 region: CSVDARGDEQFF. As DNA, the CDR3 is TGCAGCGTTGACGCTAGGGGGGATGAGCAGTTCTTC.

The CDR3 is CSVDSSDSYNEQFF. The DNA of the CDR3 is TGCAGCGTTGATTCCTCCGACTCCTACAATGAGCAGTTCTTC. The chain has TRBV29-1 and TRBJ2-1, with D unclear. Germline CDR1 and CDR2: SQVTM and ANQGSEA. V was pared by 3 bases and J by 0 bases, with 9 bases between. This CDR3 has 14 amino acids.

In this sample, this clone turned up once. The rearrangement uses TRBV28 and TRBJ2-3, with no clear D. V was cut by 2 bases and J by 0 bases, with 6 bases left in between. From germline, CDR1 is MDHEN and CDR2 SYDVKM. The length of the CDR3 is 14 residues. In nucleotides, the CDR3 is TGTGCCAGCAGTTTAAGAGGAAGCACAGATACGCAGTATTTT. Amino acid sequence: CASSLRGSTDTQYF.

The V call is TRBV11-2, the J call TRBJ1-1; the D is unclear. V lost 6 bases and J 12 bases, leaving 20 bases between the germline ends. Germline V gene sequence: CDR1 SGHAT, CDR2 FQNNGV. This CDR3 contains 13 residues. The CDR3 coding sequence is TGTGCCAGCAGATCGATTCCGAAACGTGGGACTTTCTTT. This gives the protein CASRSIPKRGTFF.

V is TRBV13 and J is TRBJ2-5, with D maybe TRBD1 (6 bases). Germline lookup yields CDR1 PRHDT and CDR2 FYEKMQ (reference sequence). Trimming shortened V by 1 base and J by 3 bases, and 9 bases separated the two germline ends. This CDR3 has 14 amino acids. CDR3 region: CASSLAGQKETQYF. In nucleotides, the CDR3 is TGTGCCAGCAGCTTAGCGGGACAAAAAGAGACCCAGTACTTC. The full variable domain, with the rest looked up from reference TRBV13 and TRBJ2-5, is AAGVIQSPRHLIKEKRETATLKCYPIPRHDTVYWYQQGPGQDPQFLISFYEKMQSDKGSIPDRFSAQQFSDYHSELNMSSLELGDSALYFCASSLAGQKETQYFGPGTRLLVL.

The J gene is TRBJ2-2, the V gene TRBV7-9, with TRBD1 as a possible D gene (5 bases). V was shortened by 5 bases and J by 4 bases, with 8 bases between the two germline ends. The CDR3 sequence is 13 residues long. In germline, CDR1 is SEHNR, CDR2 FQNEAQ (reference sequence). Here the CDR3 reads CASSPQGTGELFF. CDR3 sequence (DNA): TGTGCCAGCAGCCCTCAGGGCACCGGGGAGCTGTTTTTT.

This sequence joins TRBV2 and TRBJ2-5; D is perhaps TRBD1 or TRBD2 (5 bases each). CDR3 length: 16 amino acids. V was shortened by 7 bases and J by 3 bases, with 21 bases between the two germline ends. Looked up from germline, CDR1 is SNHLY and CDR2 is FYNNEI. The CDR3 bases are TGTGCCAGCACGGGATATCGACAGTCGATGGAAGAGACCCAGTACTTC. Translation gives CASTGYRQSMEETQYF.

In DNA form, the CDR3 reads TGCGCCAGCAGCCAATATCCAGGAAAAGAGACCCAGTACTTC. Translated, it gives CASSQYPGKETQYF. The J gene is TRBJ2-5, the V gene TRBV5-1; D uncertain. The CDR3 is 14 amino acids. Germline V gene sequence: CDR1 SGHRS, CDR2 YFSETQ. V shed 4 bases and J shed 3 bases, with 13 bases lying between them.

The chain links TRBV27 to TRBJ2-7, with 7 bases aligning to TRBD2. This CDR3 has 15 residues. Germline V gene sequence: CDR1 MNHEY, CDR2 SMNVEV (reference sequence). V lost 5 bases, J lost 5 bases, and 12 bases stayed unmatched. In nucleotides, the CDR3 is TGTGCCAGCAGTACCCGGACTAGATTTCACAACGAGCAGTACTTC. Its translation is CASSTRTRFHNEQYF.

The CDR3 region is CASSLRTGSVYEQYF. CDR3 sequence (DNA): TGTGCCAGCAGCCTACGGACAGGGTCGGTCTACGAGCAGTACTTC. The rearrangement joins TRBV21-1 to TRBJ2-7; TRBD1 reflects the table's D call only, with no check against the DNA. TRBV21-1 is described as a pseudogene. The CDR3 consists of 15 residues.

This clone was observed once. The chain couples TRBV28 to TRBJ2-1; D remains unclear. With 8 bases removed from V and 6 bases from J, the gap between germline ends came to 8 bases. There are 11 residues in the CDR3. In germline, CDR1 is MDHEN, CDR2 SYDVKM. CDR3 DNA: TGTGCCAGCGAGAGACGCAATGAGCAGTTCTTC. Translated: CASERRNEQFF.

The chain has TRBV11-2 and TRBJ2-7; tentative D call: TRBD1 (6 bases). Trimming took off 4 bases at V and 4 bases at J, with 11 bases between the two ends. CDR1 SGHAT and CDR2 FQNNGV come from the germline V gene. There are 13 residues in the CDR3. The CDR3 region has the DNA TGTGCCAGCAGCTCAGGGGTTCTGTACGAGCAGTACTTC. Translation: CASSSGVLYEQYF.

Turning to this clone: Other nucleotide sequences from this sample produce the same CDR3. The rearrangement links TRBV27 to TRBJ2-7; no definite D call. The CDR3 is made up of 13 amino acids. Germline CDR1 is MNHEY and CDR2 is SMNVEV (reference sequence). Between the trimmed V and J ends, which lost 5 bases and 0 bases, there was a span of 8 bases. CDR3 DNA sequence: TGTGCCAGCAGTCCGGGCCTCTCCTACGAGCAGTACTTC. Translated: CASSPGLSYEQYF.

CDR3 in amino acids: CATSRGSRLAGTKGYEQYF. CDR3 DNA sequence: TGTGCCACCAGCAGAGGATCAAGACTAGCGGGGACAAAGGGCTACGAGCAGTACTTC. The chain couples TRBV15 to TRBJ2-7; 11 bases agree with TRBD2. V was clipped by 1 base and J by 3 bases; unmatched bases: 14. Germline CDR1 is LNHNV and CDR2 is YYDKDF (reference sequence). The length of the CDR3 is 19 residues.

This sequence joins TRBV9 and TRBJ1-5; 7 nucleotides align to TRBD1. Germline V gene data show CDR1 as SGDLS and CDR2 as YYNGEE. CDR3 size: 15 residues. V gave up 5 bases and J gave up 10 bases; unmatched junction bases: 15. This CDR3 is CASSEGQTLGGPQHF. The CDR3 nucleotides are TGTGCCAGCAGTGAGGGACAGACGCTGGGAGGACCCCAGCATTTT.

This chain uses TRBV11-3 with TRBJ2-7; D call uncertain. The CDR3 is made up of 14 amino acids. CDR1 and CDR2 (germline): SGHNT, YENEEA. The V end lost 4 bases, the J end lost 3 bases, and 13 bases lay between the germline ends. CDR3 protein: CASSSSEEFYEQYF. CDR3 coding DNA: TGTGCCAGCAGCTCAAGCGAGGAATTCTACGAGCAGTACTTC.

The rearrangement uses TRBV29-1 and TRBJ2-5, with 9 bases aligning to TRBD1. Germline lookup yields CDR1 SQVTM and CDR2 ANQGSEA. The V and J ends lost 8 bases and 5 bases, in that order; junction bases with no gene match: 9. The CDR3 loop spans 13 amino acids. CDR3 sequence (DNA): TGCAGCATCCGGACAGGGGTTTACGAGACCCAGTACTTC. This translates into CSIRTGVYETQYF. Using reference TRBV29-1 and TRBJ2-5 for the parts outside the CDR3, the full variable domain is SAVISQKPSRDICQRGTSLTIQCQVDSQVTMMFWYRQQPGQSLTLIATANQGSEATYESGFVIDKFPISRPNLTFSTLTVSNMSPEDSSIYLCSIRTGVYETQYFGPGTRLLVL.

The chain has TRBV27 and TRBJ1-2; perhaps TRBD1 as D (5 bases). There are 14 residues in the CDR3. V dropped 3 bases and J dropped 6 bases, with 14 bases sitting between them. Germline-derived CDR1 and CDR2 are MNHEY and SMNVEV (reference sequence). CDR3 sequence reads: CASSFQGSVHGYTF. As DNA, the CDR3 is TGTGCCAGCAGTTTTCAGGGATCGGTTCATGGCTACACCTTC.

This clone was seen a single time. The chain is built from TRBV13 and TRBJ2-7; 8 nucleotides align to TRBD2. Germline assignment: CDR1 PRHDT and CDR2 FYEKMQ (reference sequence). The CDR3 length is 12 residues. The V segment lost 8 bases and the J segment 4 bases; nucleotides outside the gene matches: 4. CDR3 protein: CASAASGYEQYF. The CDR3 region has the DNA TGTGCCAGCGCGGCTAGCGGGTACGAGCAGTACTTC.

The genes are TRBV29-1 and TRBJ2-1; 9 bases map to TRBD2. The CDR3 contains 13 residues. The V segment lost 5 bases and the J segment 9 bases; nucleotides outside the gene matches: 8. Germline V gene data show CDR1 as SQVTM and CDR2 as ANQGSEA. CDR3 region: CSVFLAGLVEQFF. The CDR3 DNA follows: TGCAGCGTTTTCCTAGCGGGATTGGTTGAGCAGTTCTTC.

The chain has TRBV5-1 and TRBJ2-7; D uncertain. The V end lost 7 bases, the J end lost 2 bases, and 13 bases lay between the germline ends. Germline CDR1 and CDR2: SGHRS and YFSETQ. The length of the CDR3 is 13 residues. As DNA, the CDR3 is TGCGCCAGCCAGTTGTCCCCAACCTACGAGCAGTACTTC. The encoded protein is CASQLSPTYEQYF.

The rearrangement links TRBV27 to TRBJ1-5; possible D gene TRBD1, 6 bases. Per the germline V gene, CDR1 is MNHEY and CDR2 is SMNVEV (reference sequence). V was clipped by 6 bases and J by 9 bases, with 15 bases between them. The CDR3 contains 13 residues. The CDR3 region has the DNA TGTGCCAGCAGCTCCGGGGGGCCCCCGCCCCAGCATTTT. Translating gives CASSSGGPPPQHF.

The rearrangement links TRBV27 to TRBJ1-5, with TRBD1 identical over 9 bases. V shed 4 bases and J 2 bases; nucleotides not matched to a gene: 6. This CDR3 is 16 amino acids long. Per germline, CDR1 MNHEY and CDR2 SMNVEV (reference sequence). CDR3 in amino acids: CASSWGTGYGNQPQHF. As DNA, the CDR3 is TGTGCCAGCAGTTGGGGGACAGGGTACGGCAATCAGCCCCAGCATTTT.

This clone was picked up one time. J is TRBJ2-5 and V is TRBV13, with D unclear. The CDR3 has 13 residues. V was clipped by 3 bases and J by 5 bases, with 10 bases between them. From germline, CDR1 is PRHDT and CDR2 FYEKMQ (reference sequence). CDR3 nucleotides: TGTGCCAGCAGCTTTCAAATAAGCGAGACCCAGTACTTC. Encoded protein: CASSFQISETQYF.

The rearrangement uses TRBV6-1 and TRBJ2-1; TRBD2 matches at 7 bases. From germline, CDR1 is MNHNS and CDR2 SASEGT. The V gene end was trimmed by 2 bases and the J gene end by 5 bases; junction bases not matched to a gene: 9. The CDR3 length is 16 residues. The CDR3 loop is CASSERRGGSDNEQFF. CDR3 nucleotides: TGTGCCAGCAGTGAAAGGAGGGGCGGGAGTGACAATGAGCAGTTCTTC.

This clone was observed a few times. The gene calls are TRBV7-9 and TRBJ1-3; D not certain. V was cut by 7 bases and J by 6 bases, with 13 bases left in between. The V gene's germline CDR1 is SEHNR and CDR2 FQNEAQ (reference sequence). There are 13 residues in the CDR3. The CDR3 sequence is CASTSSSLNTIYF. The CDR3 DNA reads TGTGCCAGCACCTCCTCAAGTTTAAACACCATATATTTT.